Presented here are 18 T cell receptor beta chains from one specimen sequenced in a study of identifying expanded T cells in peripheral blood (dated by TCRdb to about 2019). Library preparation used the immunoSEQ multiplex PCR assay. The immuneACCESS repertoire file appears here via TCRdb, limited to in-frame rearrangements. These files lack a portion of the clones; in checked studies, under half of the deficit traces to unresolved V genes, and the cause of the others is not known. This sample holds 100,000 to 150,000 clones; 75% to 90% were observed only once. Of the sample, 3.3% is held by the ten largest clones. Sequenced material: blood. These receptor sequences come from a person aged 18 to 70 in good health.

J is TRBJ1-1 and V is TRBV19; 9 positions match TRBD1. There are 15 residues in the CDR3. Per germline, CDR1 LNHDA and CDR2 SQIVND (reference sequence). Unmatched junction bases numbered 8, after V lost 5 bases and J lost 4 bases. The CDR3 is CASSFHRGRGTEAFF. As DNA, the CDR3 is TGTGCCAGTAGTTTCCACAGGGGGCGCGGCACTGAAGCTTTCTTT.

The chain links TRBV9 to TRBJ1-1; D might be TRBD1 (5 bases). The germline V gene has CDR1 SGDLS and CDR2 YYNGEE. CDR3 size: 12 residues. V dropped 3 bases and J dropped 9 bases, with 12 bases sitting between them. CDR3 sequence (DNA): TGTGCCAGCAGCGGTCCCGGGACGAAAGCTTTCTTT. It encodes CASSGPGTKAFF.

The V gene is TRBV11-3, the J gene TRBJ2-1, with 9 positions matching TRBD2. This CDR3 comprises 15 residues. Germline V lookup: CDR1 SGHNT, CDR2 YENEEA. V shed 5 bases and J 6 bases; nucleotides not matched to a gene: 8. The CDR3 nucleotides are TGTGCCAGCAGCCCCCTAGGACTAGCGCTCAATGAGCAGTTCTTC. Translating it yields CASSPLGLALNEQFF.

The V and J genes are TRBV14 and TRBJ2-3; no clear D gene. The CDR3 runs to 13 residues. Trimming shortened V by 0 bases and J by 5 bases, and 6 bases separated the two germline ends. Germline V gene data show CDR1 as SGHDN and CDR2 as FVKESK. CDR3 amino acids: CASSQDLEDTQYF. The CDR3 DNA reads TGTGCCAGCAGCCAAGATCTCGAAGATACGCAGTATTTT.

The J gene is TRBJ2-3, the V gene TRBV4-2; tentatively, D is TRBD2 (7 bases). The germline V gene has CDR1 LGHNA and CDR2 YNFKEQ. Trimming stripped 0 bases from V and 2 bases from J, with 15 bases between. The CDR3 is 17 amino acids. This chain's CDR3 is CASSQEALAGATDTQYF. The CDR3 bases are TGTGCCAGCAGCCAAGAAGCTTTGGCGGGGGCCACAGATACGCAGTATTTT.

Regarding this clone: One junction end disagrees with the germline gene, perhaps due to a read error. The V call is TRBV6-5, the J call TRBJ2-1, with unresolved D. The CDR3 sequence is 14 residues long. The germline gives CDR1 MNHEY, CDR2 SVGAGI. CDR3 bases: TGTGCCGGCAGTGGGTTCTCTATCGTAGGGGAGCAGTTCTTC. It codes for CAGSGFSIVGEQFF.

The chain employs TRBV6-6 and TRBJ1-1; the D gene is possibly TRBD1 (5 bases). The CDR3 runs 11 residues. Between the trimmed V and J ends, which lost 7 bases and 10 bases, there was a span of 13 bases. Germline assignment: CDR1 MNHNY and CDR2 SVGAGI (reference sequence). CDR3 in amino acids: CASIRGGGAFF. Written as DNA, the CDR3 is TGTGCCAGCATTCGGGGTGGGGGAGCTTTCTTT.

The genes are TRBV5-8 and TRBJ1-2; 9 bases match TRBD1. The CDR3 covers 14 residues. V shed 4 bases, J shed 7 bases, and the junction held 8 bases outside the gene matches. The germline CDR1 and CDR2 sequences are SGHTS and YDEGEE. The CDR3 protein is CASSLNRGLFGYTF. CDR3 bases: TGTGCCAGCAGCCTCAACAGGGGGCTCTTTGGCTACACCTTC.

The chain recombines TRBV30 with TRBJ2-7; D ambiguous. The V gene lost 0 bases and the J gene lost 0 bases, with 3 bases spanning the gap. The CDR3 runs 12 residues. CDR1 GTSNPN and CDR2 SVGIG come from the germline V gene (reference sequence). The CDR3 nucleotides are TGTGCCTGGAGTGTTGACTCCTACGAGCAGTACTTC. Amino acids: CAWSVDSYEQYF. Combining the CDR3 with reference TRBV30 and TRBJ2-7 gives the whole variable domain SQTIHQWPATLVQPVGSPLSLECTVEGTSNPNLYWYRQAAGRGLQLLFYSVGIGQISSEVPQNLSASRPQDRQFILSSKKLLLSDSGFYLCAWSVDSYEQYFGPGTRLTVT.

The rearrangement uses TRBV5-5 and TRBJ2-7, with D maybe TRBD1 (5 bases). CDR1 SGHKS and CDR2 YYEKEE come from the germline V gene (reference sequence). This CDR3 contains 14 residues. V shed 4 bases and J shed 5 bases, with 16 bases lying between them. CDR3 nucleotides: TGTGCCAGCAGCCTACTCCAAGGGGTCGACGAGCAGTACTTC. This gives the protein CASSLLQGVDEQYF.

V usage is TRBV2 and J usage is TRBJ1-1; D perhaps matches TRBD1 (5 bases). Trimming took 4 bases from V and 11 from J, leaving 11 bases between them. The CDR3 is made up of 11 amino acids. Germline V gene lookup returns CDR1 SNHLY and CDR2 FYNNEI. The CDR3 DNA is TGTGCCAGCAGTGGGGGGGGATCGGCTTTCTTT. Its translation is CASSGGGSAFF. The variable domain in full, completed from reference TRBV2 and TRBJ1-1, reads EPEVTQTPSHQVTQMGQEVILRCVPISNHLYFYWYRQILGQKVEFLVSFYNNEISEKSEIFDDQFSVERPDGSNFTLKIRSTKLEDSAMYFCASSGGGSAFFGQGTRLTVV.

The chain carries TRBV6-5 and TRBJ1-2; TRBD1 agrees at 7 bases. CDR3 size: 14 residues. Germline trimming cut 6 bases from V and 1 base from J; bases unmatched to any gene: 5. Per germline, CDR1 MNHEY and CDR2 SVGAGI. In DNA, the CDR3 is TGTGCCAGCAGGGGAGACAGGGATAACTATGGCTACACCTTC. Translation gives CASRGDRDNYGYTF.

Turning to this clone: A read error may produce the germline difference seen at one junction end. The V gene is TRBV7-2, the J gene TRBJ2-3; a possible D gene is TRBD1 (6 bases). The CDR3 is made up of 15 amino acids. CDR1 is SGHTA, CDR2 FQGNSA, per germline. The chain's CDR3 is CANSLVGQTTDTQYF. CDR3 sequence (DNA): TGTGCCAACAGCTTAGTAGGACAGACGACAGATACGCAGTATTTT.

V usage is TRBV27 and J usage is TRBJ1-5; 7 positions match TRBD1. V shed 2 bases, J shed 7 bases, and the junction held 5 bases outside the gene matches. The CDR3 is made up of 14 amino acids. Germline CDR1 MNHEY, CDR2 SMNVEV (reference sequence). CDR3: CASSLKGAVQPQHF. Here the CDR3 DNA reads TGTGCCAGCAGTTTAAAGGGGGCTGTACAGCCCCAGCATTTT.

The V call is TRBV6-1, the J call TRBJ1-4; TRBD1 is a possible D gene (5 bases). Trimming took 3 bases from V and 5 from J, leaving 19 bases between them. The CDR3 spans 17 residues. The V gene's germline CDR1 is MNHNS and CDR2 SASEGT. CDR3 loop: CASSEAGRSVRNEKLFF. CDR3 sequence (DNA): TGTGCCAGCAGTGAGGCGGGACGATCAGTGCGGAATGAAAAACTGTTTTTT.

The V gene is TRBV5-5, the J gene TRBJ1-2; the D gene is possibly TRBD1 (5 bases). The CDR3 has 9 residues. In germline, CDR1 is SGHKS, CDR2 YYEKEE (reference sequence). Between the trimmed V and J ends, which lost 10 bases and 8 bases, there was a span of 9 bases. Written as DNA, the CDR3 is TGTGCCGGGGGTACGGGCTACACCTTC. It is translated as CAGGTGYTF.

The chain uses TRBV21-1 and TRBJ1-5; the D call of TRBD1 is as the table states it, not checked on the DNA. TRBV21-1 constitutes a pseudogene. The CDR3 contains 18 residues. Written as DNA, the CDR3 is TGTGCCAGCAGCAAGCAGGCCCGACGGCCTGATAGCAATCAGCCCCAGCATTTT. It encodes CASSKQARRPDSNQPQHF.

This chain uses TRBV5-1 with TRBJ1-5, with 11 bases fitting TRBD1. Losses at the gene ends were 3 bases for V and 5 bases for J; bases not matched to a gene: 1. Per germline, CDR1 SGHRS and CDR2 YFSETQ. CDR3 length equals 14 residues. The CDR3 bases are TGCGCCAGCAGCTCGGGACAGGGGGATCAGCCCCAGCATTTT. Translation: CASSSGQGDQPQHF.